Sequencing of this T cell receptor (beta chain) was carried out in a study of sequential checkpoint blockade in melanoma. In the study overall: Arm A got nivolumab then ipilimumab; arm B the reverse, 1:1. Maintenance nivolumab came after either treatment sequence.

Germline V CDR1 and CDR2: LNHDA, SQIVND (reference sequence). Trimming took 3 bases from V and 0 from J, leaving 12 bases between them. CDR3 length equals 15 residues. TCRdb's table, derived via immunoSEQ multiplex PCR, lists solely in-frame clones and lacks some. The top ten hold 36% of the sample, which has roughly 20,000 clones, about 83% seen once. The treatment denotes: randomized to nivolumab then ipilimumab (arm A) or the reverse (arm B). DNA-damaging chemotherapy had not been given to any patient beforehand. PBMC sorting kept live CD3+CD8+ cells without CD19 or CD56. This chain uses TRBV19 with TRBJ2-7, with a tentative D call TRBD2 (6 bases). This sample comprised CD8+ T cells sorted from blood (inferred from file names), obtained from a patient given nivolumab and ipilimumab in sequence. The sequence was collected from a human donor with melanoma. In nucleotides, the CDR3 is TGTGCCAGTAGTATTGAAGGGAGGCCCTCCTACGAGCAGTACTTC. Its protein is CASSIEGRPSYEQYF.